Reported below is one T cell receptor (beta chain). The data are from a study of control samples from healthy donors and cancer patients. Trimming stripped 1 base from V and 0 bases from J, with 7 bases between. CDR1 is SGHTA and CDR2 is FQGNSA in the germline V gene. The CDR3 extends over 15 amino acids. Only in-frame clones appear in the TCRdb table, and some are missing; sequencing was by immunoSEQ multiplex PCR. In the table there are fewer than 100,000 clones, about 88% of which are singletons. This chain links TRBV7-2 with TRBJ2-1; no firm D call. The source material was blood. This TCR derives from a woman between 50 and 59 years old in good health. The CDR3 DNA follows: TGTGCCAGCAGCTTAGTCTGGAGCTCCTACAATGAGCAGTTCTTC. It translates to CASSLVWSSYNEQFF. The full variable domain, with the rest looked up from reference TRBV7-2 and TRBJ2-1, is GAGVSQSPSNKVTEKGKDVELRCDPISGHTALYWYRQSLGQGLEFLIYFQGNSAPDKSGLPSDRFSAERTGGSVSTLTIQRTQQEDSAVYLCASSLVWSSYNEQFFGPGTRLTVL.